Described below is a single T cell receptor (beta chain) sequence and its context. Its antigen is as yet unknown. An overlapping HIV-1 Gag peptide pool stimulated these cells at 0.75 to 1 ug/peptide/mL. CD4+ T cells upregulating both CD40 ligand and CD69 were sorted as responding cells. The data originate from a study of persistence of HIV-infected CD4 T cells. Study as a whole: A couple of participants gave one leukapheresis sample; others gave up to about 200 mL blood repeatedly.

This was the immunoSEQ version 4 assay in survey mode. The repertoire was sequenced with immunoSEQ multiplex PCR; TCRdb's copy has only in-frame clones and lacks some. Altogether some 30,000 clones are present, roughly 71% being singletons, with the ten largest covering about 1.5%. Study-level points and caveats: CMV- and Gag-responding cells had lower TCRbeta richness than CD3/CD28-responding cells. TCR oligoclonality correlated with proviral oligoclonality in the same sorted populations.

The CDR3 sequence is 15 residues long. Germline CDR1 reads MNHEY; CDR2 reads SVGEGT. Trimming took 5 bases from V and 6 from J; bases not matched to a gene: 11. This receptor was identified in an adult man with HIV who was CMV-seropositive. The material sequenced was CD4+ T cells sorted from PBMCs after approximately 20-hour stimulation, taken from a patient who received antiretroviral therapy. V and J are TRBV6-2 or TRBV6-3 and TRBJ2-3, with 7 positions matching TRBD1. The CDR3 DNA reads as TGTGCCAGCAGTACCCGGGACAGTGACATGGATACGCAGTATTTT. Protein: CASSTRDSDMDTQYF.